This entry lists 18 T cell receptor beta chains sequenced from one sample in a study of siplizumab effects on memory and regulatory T cells. Only in-frame clones appear in the TCRdb table, and some are missing; sequencing was by immunoSEQ multiplex PCR. The sample carries 80,000 to 95,000 clones, roughly 94% recorded once. The sequenced sample consisted of CD8+ T cells sorted from blood. The origin of the receptors is a human donor in good health.

The chain recombines TRBV28 with TRBJ2-7, with 7 nucleotides matching TRBD1. The CDR3 consists of 14 residues. V dropped 1 base and J dropped 5; count of bases not matched to a gene: 5. The V gene's germline CDR1 is MDHEN and CDR2 SYDVKM. CDR3 nucleotide sequence: TGTGCCAGCAGTTTATCCGGGACAGCTGACGAGCAGTACTTC. Protein sequence: CASSLSGTADEQYF.

The V gene is TRBV6-1, the J gene TRBJ1-5; D unclear. The CDR3 runs 15 residues. Germline V lookup: CDR1 MNHNS, CDR2 SASEGT. The V end was cut by 4 bases, the J end by 0 bases, with 10 bases between. For the CDR3, the DNA is TGTGCCAGCAGTGCTAAGGAATATAGCAATCAGCCCCAGCATTTT. Amino acid sequence: CASSAKEYSNQPQHF.

This clone was recorded only once. This rearrangement joins TRBV10-2 to TRBJ2-5, with 9 bases aligning to TRBD2. The CDR3 extends over 15 amino acids. The germline CDR1 and CDR2 sequences are WSHSY and SAAADI. J was trimmed by 9 bases and V by 6 bases; bases with no gene match: 14. CDR3 DNA: TGCGCCAGCAGCCCGGGACTAGCAAACCTCGGGGCCCAGTACTTC. Protein: CASSPGLANLGAQYF.

J is TRBJ1-2 and V is TRBV2; D unresolved. Trimming left V 11 bases short and J 1 base short, with 11 bases between. The germline V gene encodes CDR1 SNHLY and CDR2 FYNNEI. The CDR3 spans 12 residues. The CDR3 bases are TGTGCCCGAAAAAACAGTAACTATGGCTACACCTTC. It codes for CARKNSNYGYTF.

The V gene is TRBV10-2, the J gene TRBJ2-2; 15 bases agree with TRBD2. J lost 5 bases, V lost 7 bases, and 5 bases had no gene match. CDR3 size: 16 residues. The germline V gene encodes CDR1 WSHSY and CDR2 SAAADI. DNA for the CDR3: TGCGCCAGCAAGGGACTAGCGGGAGGAGGTACCGGGGAGCTGTTTTTT. Protein sequence: CASKGLAGGGTGELFF.

The gene calls are TRBV28 and TRBJ1-4; the D is unclear. In germline, CDR1 is MDHEN, CDR2 SYDVKM. The V end lost 6 bases, the J end lost 0 bases, and 17 bases lay between the germline ends. The CDR3 covers 17 residues. CDR3 nucleotide sequence: TGTGCCAGCAGCCAGCCCCCTGGAACCACAACTAATGAAAAACTGTTTTTT. Translation gives CASSQPPGTTTNEKLFF.

The chain is built from TRBV15 and TRBJ2-7; D is perhaps TRBD2 (6 bases). The CDR3 has 15 residues. Trimming cost V 6 bases and J 7 bases, with 22 bases left between them. The V gene's germline CDR1 is LNHNV and CDR2 YYDKDF (reference sequence). The CDR3 protein is CATSIGRTHPGEQYF. In DNA, the CDR3 is TGTGCCACCAGTATAGGGAGGACCCACCCGGGGGAGCAGTACTTC. The full variable domain, rest sourced from reference TRBV15 and TRBJ2-7, is DAMVIQNPRYQVTQFGKPVTLSCSQTLNHNVMYWYQQKSSQAPKLLFHYYDKDFNNEADTPDNFQSRRPNTSFCFLDIRSPGLGDTAMYLCATSIGRTHPGEQYFGPGTRLTVT.

This clone has just one count. The genes are TRBV27 and TRBJ1-1; D gene ambiguous. The CDR3 is 15 residues long. The V end was cut by 2 bases, the J end by 6 bases, with 16 bases between. Germline V gene sequence: CDR1 MNHEY, CDR2 SMNVEV (reference sequence). The CDR3, as DNA: TGTGCCAGCAGTTTAATGGAGGGCGCCGTCGCTGAAGCTTTCTTT. Translated: CASSLMEGAVAEAFF.

The chain carries TRBV4-1 and TRBJ2-7, with 8 bases matching TRBD1. This CDR3 contains 16 residues. V was pared by 1 base and J by 5 bases, with 10 bases of the junction left unmatched. Germline CDR1 MGHRA, CDR2 YSYEKL. The CDR3: CASSQGRTGLGHEQYF. The CDR3 DNA is TGCGCCAGCAGCCAAGGTCGGACAGGGTTAGGGCACGAGCAGTACTTC.

In the case of this clone: One end of the junction fails to match germline, which may point to a read error. The genes are TRBV11-1 and TRBJ2-1; 7 nucleotides align to TRBD2. CDR1 and CDR2 from the germline V gene are SGHAT and FQDESV (reference sequence). The CDR3 contains 13 residues. The CDR3 region has the DNA TGTGCCAGCAGCTTAGGCCTAGCGGCTAGTTGCGTCTTC. Protein sequence: CASSLGLAASCVF.

This chain links TRBV6-1 with TRBJ2-2; 9 bases map to TRBD2. The ends lost 3 bases at V and 0 bases at J; junction bases unmatched: 14. The germline V gene encodes CDR1 MNHNS and CDR2 SASEGT. The CDR3 contains 20 residues. The CDR3 DNA reads as TGTGCCAGCAGTGACTGGAAAATAGCGGGAGTGTACTCGAACACCGGGGAGCTGTTTTTT. Protein sequence: CASSDWKIAGVYSNTGELFF.

The chain joins TRBV19 to TRBJ2-7, with D perhaps matching TRBD1 or TRBD2 (5 bases each). The CDR3 is made up of 11 amino acids. Germline values: CDR1 LNHDA, CDR2 SQIVND (reference sequence). Trimming took 6 bases from V and 7 from J, leaving 10 bases between them. The CDR3 reads CASRRGDEQYF. The CDR3 DNA follows: TGTGCCAGTAGGAGGGGTGATGAGCAGTACTTC.

The gene calls are TRBV19 and TRBJ1-1, with TRBD1 matching 7 bases. V lost 2 bases, J lost 4 bases, and 13 bases stayed unmatched. The length of the CDR3 is 17 residues. The V gene's germline CDR1 is LNHDA and CDR2 SQIVND (reference sequence). The CDR3 region is CASSISIGQEYPTEAFF. The CDR3 nucleotides are TGTGCCAGTAGTATATCTATAGGACAGGAGTATCCCACTGAAGCTTTCTTT. The full variable domain, completed using reference TRBV19 and TRBJ1-1, is DGGITQSPKYLFRKEGQNVTLSCEQNLNHDAMYWYRQDPGQGLRLIYYSQIVNDFQKGDIAEGYSVSREKKESFPLTVTSAQKNPTAFYLCASSISIGQEYPTEAFFGQGTRLTVV.

The chain uses TRBV28 and TRBJ2-5, with D possibly being TRBD1 or TRBD2 (5 bases each). Germline V gene data show CDR1 as MDHEN and CDR2 as SYDVKM. The V and J ends lost 6 bases and 4 bases respectively, with 12 bases between them. There are 13 residues in the CDR3. The CDR3 loop reads CASSRTGGETQYF. The CDR3 nucleotides are TGTGCCAGCAGCCGGACTGGGGGAGAGACCCAGTACTTC.

This clone has only a few counts. The chain carries TRBV2 and TRBJ1-1, with D hard to call. The CDR3 length is 12 residues. The V and J ends lost 5 bases and 8 bases respectively, with 12 bases between them. Germline loops: CDR1 SNHLY, CDR2 FYNNEI. CDR3 sequence (DNA): TGTGCCAGCAGTTATGGCCAGAGGGAAGCTTTCTTT. As protein: CASSYGQREAFF.

J is TRBJ2-7 and V is TRBV27, with D tentatively TRBD1 (6 bases). CDR3 size: 15 residues. Germline V gives CDR1 MNHEY, CDR2 SMNVEV (reference sequence). Trimming shortened V by 5 bases and J by 2 bases, and 16 bases separated the two germline ends. The CDR3 reads CASSLQGFGTYEQYF. The DNA for the CDR3 is TGTGCCAGCAGTCTCCAGGGGTTTGGAACCTACGAGCAGTACTTC.

V gene TRBV6-6 combines with J gene TRBJ1-1, with D unresolved. The germline V gene encodes CDR1 MNHNY and CDR2 SVGAGI (reference sequence). This CDR3 contains 16 residues. With 6 bases removed from V and 0 bases from J, the gap between germline ends came to 17 bases. CDR3 nucleotide sequence: TGTGCCAGCAGACACTCTCAGGCGTTTGTGAACACTGAAGCTTTCTTT. Encoded protein: CASRHSQAFVNTEAFF.

The genes are TRBV2 and TRBJ2-7; D may match TRBD1 or TRBD2 (5 bases each). There are 13 residues in the CDR3. From germline, CDR1 is SNHLY and CDR2 FYNNEI. Trimming left V 6 bases short and J 3 bases short, with 12 bases between. CDR3 nucleotides: TGTGCCAGCAGCCCGGGACGGAACTACGAGCAGTACTTC. Amino acid sequence: CASSPGRNYEQYF.